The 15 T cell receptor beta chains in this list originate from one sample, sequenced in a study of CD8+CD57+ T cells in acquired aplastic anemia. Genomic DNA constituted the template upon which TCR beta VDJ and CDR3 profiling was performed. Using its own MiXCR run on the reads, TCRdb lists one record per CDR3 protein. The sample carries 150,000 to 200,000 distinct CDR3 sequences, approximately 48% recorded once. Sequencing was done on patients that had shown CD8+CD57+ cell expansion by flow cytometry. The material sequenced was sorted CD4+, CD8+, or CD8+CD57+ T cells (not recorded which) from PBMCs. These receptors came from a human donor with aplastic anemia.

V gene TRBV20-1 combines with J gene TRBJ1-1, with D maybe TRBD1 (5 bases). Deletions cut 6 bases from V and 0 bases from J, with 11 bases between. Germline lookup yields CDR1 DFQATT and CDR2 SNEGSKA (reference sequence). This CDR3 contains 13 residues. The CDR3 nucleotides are TGCAGTGCGAGCGGGGGAGTGAACACTGAAGCTTTCTTT. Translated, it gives CSASGGVNTEAFF.

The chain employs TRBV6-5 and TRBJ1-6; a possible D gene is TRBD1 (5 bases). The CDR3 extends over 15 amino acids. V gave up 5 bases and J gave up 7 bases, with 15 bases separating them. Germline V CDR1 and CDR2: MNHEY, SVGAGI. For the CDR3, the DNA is TGTGCCAGCAGTCACCCGGGGGGACTAAATTCACCCCTCCACTTT. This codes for CASSHPGGLNSPLHF.

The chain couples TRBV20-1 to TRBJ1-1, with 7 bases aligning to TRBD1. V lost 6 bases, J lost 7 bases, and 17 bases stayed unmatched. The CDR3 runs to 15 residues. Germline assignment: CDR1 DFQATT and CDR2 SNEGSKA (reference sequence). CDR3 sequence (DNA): TGCAGTGCCCCTCACCAGGGGGGGAACAGTGGTGAAGCTTTCTTT. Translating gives CSAPHQGGNSGEAFF.

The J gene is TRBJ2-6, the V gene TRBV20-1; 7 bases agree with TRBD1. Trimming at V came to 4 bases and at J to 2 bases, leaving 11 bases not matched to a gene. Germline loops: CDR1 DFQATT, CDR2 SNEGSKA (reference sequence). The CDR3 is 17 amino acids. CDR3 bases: TGCAGTGCTACTACCAGGACAGGAGCTACTGGGGCCAACGTCCTGACTTTC. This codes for CSATTRTGATGANVLTF.

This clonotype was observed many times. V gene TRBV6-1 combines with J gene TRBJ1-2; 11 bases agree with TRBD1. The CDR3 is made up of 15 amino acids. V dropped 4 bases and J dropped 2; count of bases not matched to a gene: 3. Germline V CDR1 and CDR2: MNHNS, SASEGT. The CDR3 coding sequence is TGTGCCAGCAGTGCGGACAGGGGGCCGAACTATGGCTACACCTTC. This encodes CASSADRGPNYGYTF.

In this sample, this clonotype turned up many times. The CDR3 region is CATYPRGKNIQYF. The CDR3 DNA sequence: TGTGCCACATATCCCAGGGGCAAAAACATTCAGTACTTC. The chain uses TRBV5-6 and TRBJ2-4, with a possible D match to TRBD1 (6 bases). CDR3 length equals 13 residues. The germline V gene has CDR1 SGHDT and CDR2 YYEEEE. The V end was cut by 9 bases, the J end by 3 bases, with 13 bases between.

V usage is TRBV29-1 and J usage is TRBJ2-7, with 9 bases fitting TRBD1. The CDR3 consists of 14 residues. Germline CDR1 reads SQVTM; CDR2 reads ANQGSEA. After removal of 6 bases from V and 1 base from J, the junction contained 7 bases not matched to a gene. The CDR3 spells CSVDPGQGSYEQYF. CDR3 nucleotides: TGCAGCGTCGACCCGGGACAGGGATCCTACGAGCAGTACTTC.

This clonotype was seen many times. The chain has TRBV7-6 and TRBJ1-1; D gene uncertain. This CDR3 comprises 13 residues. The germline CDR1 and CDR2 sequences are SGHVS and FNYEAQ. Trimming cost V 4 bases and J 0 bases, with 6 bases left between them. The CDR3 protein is CASSYNMNTEAFF. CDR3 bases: TGTGCCAGCAGCTATAACATGAACACTGAAGCTTTCTTT.

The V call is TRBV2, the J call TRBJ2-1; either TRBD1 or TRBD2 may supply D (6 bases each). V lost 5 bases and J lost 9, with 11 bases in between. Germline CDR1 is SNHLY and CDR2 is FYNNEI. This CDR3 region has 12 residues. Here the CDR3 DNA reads TGTGCCAGCAGTTACAAGGGGGGTGAGCAGTTCTTC. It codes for CASSYKGGEQFF.

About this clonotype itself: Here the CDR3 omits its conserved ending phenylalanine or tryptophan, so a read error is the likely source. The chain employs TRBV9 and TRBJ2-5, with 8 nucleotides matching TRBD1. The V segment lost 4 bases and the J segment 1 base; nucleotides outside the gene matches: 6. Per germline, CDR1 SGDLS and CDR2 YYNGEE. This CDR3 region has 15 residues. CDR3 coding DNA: TGTGCCAGCAGCCTTTGGGACAGGTCCCAAGAGACCCAGTACTCC. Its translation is CASSLWDRSQETQYS.

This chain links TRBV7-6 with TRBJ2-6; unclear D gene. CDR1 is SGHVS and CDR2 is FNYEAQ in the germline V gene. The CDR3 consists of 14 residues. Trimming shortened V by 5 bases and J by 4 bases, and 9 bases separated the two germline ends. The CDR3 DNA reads TGTGCCAGCAGCCGCACTCCCGGGGCCAACGTCCTGACTTTC. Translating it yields CASSRTPGANVLTF.

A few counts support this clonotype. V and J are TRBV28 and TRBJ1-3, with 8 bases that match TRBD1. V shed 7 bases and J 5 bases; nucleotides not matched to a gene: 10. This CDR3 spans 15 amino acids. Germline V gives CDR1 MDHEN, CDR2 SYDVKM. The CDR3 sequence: CASTSLTGGRNTIYF. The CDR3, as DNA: TGTGCCAGCACCTCCCTTACAGGGGGAAGAAACACCATATATTTT.

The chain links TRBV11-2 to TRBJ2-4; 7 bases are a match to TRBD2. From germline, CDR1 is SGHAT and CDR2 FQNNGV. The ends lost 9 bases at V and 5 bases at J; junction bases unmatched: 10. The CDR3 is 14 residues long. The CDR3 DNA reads TGTGCCAGTACCACTAGGGCGGGGGAAAACATTCAGTACTTC. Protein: CASTTRAGENIQYF.

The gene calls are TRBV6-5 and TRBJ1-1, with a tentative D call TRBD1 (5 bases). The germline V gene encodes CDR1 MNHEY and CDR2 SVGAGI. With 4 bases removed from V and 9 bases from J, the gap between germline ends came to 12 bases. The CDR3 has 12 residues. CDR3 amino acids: CASSSGSRKAFF. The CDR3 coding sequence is TGTGCCAGCAGTTCAGGGTCGCGGAAAGCTTTCTTT.

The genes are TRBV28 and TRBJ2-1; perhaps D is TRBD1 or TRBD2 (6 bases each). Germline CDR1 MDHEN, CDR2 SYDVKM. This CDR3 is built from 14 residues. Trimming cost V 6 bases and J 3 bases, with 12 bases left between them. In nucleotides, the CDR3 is TGTGCCAGCAGCGGAGGGGGAAACTACAATGAGCAGTTCTTC. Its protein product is CASSGGGNYNEQFF.